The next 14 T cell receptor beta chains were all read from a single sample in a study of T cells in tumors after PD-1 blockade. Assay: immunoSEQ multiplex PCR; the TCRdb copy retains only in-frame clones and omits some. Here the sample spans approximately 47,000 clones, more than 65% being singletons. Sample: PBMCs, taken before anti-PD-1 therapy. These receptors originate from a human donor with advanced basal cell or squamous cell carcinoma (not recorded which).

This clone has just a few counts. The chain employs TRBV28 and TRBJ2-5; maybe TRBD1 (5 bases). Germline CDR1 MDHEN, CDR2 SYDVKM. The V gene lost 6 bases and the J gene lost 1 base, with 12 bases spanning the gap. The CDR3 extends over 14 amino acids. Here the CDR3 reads CASRPDRLQETQYF. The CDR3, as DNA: TGTGCCAGCAGACCAGACAGACTCCAAGAGACCCAGTACTTC.

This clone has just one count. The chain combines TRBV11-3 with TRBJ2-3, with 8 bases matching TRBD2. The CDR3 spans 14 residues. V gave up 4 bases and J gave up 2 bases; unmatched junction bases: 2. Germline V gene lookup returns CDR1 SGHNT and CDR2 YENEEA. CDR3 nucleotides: TGTGCCAGCAGCTCTAGCGGGTCCACAGATACGCAGTATTTT. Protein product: CASSSSGSTDTQYF.

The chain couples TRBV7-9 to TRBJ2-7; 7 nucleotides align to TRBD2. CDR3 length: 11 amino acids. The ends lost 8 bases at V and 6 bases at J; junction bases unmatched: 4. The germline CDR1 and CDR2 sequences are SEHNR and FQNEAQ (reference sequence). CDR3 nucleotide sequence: TGTGCCAGCGACTCGGGGGGCGAGCAGTACTTC. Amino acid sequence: CASDSGGEQYF.

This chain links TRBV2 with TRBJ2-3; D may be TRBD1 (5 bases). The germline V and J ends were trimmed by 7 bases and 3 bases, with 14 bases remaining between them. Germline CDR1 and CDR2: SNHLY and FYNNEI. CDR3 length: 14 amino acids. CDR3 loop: CASIKDKPTDTQYF. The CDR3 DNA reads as TGTGCCAGCATTAAGGACAAACCTACAGATACGCAGTATTTT.

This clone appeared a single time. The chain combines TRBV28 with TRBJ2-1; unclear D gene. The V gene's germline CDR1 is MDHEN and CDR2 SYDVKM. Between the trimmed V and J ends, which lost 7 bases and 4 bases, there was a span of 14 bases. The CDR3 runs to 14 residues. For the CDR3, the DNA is TGTGCCAGCACTGCTAGTCTGAGTTACAATGAGCAGTTCTTC. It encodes CASTASLSYNEQFF.

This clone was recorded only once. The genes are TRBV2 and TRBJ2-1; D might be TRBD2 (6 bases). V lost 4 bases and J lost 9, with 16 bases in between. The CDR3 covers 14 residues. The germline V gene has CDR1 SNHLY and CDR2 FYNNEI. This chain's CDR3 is CASSVSGGWGEQFF. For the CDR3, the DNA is TGTGCCAGCAGTGTTAGCGGAGGTTGGGGTGAGCAGTTCTTC.

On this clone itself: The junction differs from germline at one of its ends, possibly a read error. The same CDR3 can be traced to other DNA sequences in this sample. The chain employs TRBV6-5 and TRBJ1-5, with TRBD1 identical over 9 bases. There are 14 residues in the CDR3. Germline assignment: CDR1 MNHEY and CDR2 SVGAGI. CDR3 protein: CASRLDRGDQPQHF. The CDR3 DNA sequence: TGTGCCAGCAGACTGGACAGGGGAGATCAGCCCCAACATTTT.

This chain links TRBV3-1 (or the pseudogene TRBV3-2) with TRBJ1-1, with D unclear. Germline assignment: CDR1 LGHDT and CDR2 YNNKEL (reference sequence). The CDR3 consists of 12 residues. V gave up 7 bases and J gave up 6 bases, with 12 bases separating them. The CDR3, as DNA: TGTGCCAGCAAAGGCATGGAATCTGAAGCTTTCTTT. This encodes CASKGMESEAFF.

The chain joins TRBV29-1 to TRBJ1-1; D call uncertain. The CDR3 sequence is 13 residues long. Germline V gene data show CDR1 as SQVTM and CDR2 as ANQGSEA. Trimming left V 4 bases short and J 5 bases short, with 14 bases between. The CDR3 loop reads CSVASSQGTEAFF. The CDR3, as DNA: TGCAGCGTTGCTAGCAGTCAAGGTACTGAAGCTTTCTTT.

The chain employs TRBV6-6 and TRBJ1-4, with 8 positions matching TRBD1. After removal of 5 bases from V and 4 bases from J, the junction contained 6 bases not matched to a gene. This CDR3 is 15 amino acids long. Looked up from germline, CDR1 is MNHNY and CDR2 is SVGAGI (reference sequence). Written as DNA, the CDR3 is TGTGCCAGCAGTACTTCCGGACAGGGTAATGAAAAACTGTTTTTT. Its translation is CASSTSGQGNEKLFF.

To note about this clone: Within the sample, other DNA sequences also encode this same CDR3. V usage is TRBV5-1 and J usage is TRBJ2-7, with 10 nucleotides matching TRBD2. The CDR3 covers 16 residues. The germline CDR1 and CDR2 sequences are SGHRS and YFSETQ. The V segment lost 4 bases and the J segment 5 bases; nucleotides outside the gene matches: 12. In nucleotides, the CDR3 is TGCGCCAGCAGCCCTTCAACTAGCGGGGACCTAGACGAGCAGTACTTC. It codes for CASSPSTSGDLDEQYF.

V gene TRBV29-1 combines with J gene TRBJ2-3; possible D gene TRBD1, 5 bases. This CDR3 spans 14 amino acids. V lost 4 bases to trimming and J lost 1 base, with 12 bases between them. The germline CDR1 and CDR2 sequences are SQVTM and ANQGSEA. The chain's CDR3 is CSVVGQGGTDTQYF. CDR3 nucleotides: TGCAGCGTTGTGGGGCAGGGCGGCACAGATACGCAGTATTTT.

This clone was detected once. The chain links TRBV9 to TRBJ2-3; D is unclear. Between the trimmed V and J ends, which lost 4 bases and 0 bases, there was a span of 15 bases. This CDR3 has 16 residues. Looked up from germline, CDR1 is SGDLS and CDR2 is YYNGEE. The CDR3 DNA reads TGTGCCAGCAGCACCCAAATAGGATCTAGCACAGATACGCAGTATTTT. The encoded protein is CASSTQIGSSTDTQYF.

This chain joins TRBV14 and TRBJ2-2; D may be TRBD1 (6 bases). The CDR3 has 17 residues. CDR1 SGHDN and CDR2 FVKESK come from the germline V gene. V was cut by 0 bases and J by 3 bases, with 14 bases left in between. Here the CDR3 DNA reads TGTGCCAGCAGCCAAGAACGCACAGGGATATACACCGGGGAGCTGTTTTTT. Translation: CASSQERTGIYTGELFF.